The present entry profiles one T cell receptor (beta chain) with its context. This sample stems from a study of T cell responses to AZD1222 COVID-19 vaccine. Profiled with immunoSEQ multiplex PCR; TCRdb holds only in-frame clones, not every one. This repertoire shows more than 95,000 clones, 93% found once; its top ten account for about 5%. V was clipped by 1 base and J by 1 base, with 12 bases between them. CDR3 length: 16 residues. CDR1 and CDR2 (germline): SGHTA, FQGNSA. The sequence came from an adult in good health. The chain recombines TRBV7-2 with TRBJ2-3; D gene unclear. The source material was peripheral blood, sampled on day 0 of AZD1222 vaccination. This CDR3 reads CASSLDPSAGTDTQYF. The CDR3 region has the DNA TGTGCCAGCAGCTTAGACCCCTCGGCTGGCACAGATACGCAGTATTTT.